This T cell receptor (beta chain) was sequenced for a study of control samples from healthy donors and cancer patients. Repertoires were generated with immunoSEQ multiplex PCR, while TCRdb's copy carries only in-frame clones and drops some. The sample has tens of thousands of clones, about nine tenths seen once. The germline gives CDR1 SGHDT, CDR2 YYEEEE. J lost 4 bases, V lost 4 bases, and 14 bases had no gene match. There are 17 residues in the CDR3. Sequenced material: blood. The TCR sequence derives from a woman between 70 and 85 years old in good health. The genes are TRBV5-6 and TRBJ1-3, with TRBD1 identical over 7 bases. The chain's CDR3 is CASSPYTAGDRGNTIYF. The CDR3 nucleotides read TGTGCCAGCAGCCCTTATACTGCCGGGGACAGAGGAAACACCATATATTTT.